This T cell receptor (beta chain) was recovered during a study of blood T cell dynamics during melanoma immunotherapy. About the research overall: Metastatic melanoma patients received first-line pembrolizumab or nivolumab plus ipilimumab.

Specified time point: pre-treatment baseline. Findings and caveats of the study: Among sorted CD8+ subsets, immune-effector cells had the highest clonality and cell-free DNA similarity.

The assay received all extracted DNA from sorted CD8+ subsets. Measured with immunoSEQ multiplex PCR; TCRdb has only the in-frame clones, and not every one. The sample has over 10,000 clones; just over 90% are singletons. Details on this clone: What it binds is not known.

This TCR came from a human donor with melanoma. Sample: effector memory CD8+ T cells from blood, taken from a patient treated with checkpoint blockade.

CDR3: CASSLGWGPSTDTQYF. CDR3 nucleotides: TGCGCCAGCAGCTTGGGATGGGGGCCAAGCACAGATACGCAGTATTTT. The chain couples TRBV5-1 to TRBJ2-3; TRBD1 might be the D (6 bases). The CDR3 covers 16 residues. V lost 0 bases to trimming and J lost 0 bases, with 11 bases between them. From germline, CDR1 is SGHRS and CDR2 YFSETQ.